This T cell receptor (beta chain) was identified in a study of blood T cell repertoires in COVID-19. On the study more broadly: Italy, Spain and the United States were the sources of the convalescent and acute COVID-19 samples. T cells, B-cell-depleted T cells, or PBMCs supplied cDNA or gDNA.

Sequencing was performed with immunoSEQ multiplex PCR; in TCRdb, only in-frame clones are kept and a portion is missing. The data show fewer than 150,000 clones, approximately 89% seen once. The CDR3 contains 15 residues. The germline V gene has CDR1 SGHTA and CDR2 FQGNSA. With 6 bases clipped from V and 2 bases from J, the junction kept 7 bases outside the gene matches. The TCR sequence derives from a human donor in a cohort sampled during active COVID-19. The sample consisted of peripheral blood. The chain carries TRBV7-2 and TRBJ2-3, with TRBD2 identical over 8 bases. The CDR3 loop reads CASSLLAGSTDTQYF. The DNA for the CDR3 is TGTGCCAGCAGTCTCCTAGCGGGCTCCACAGATACGCAGTATTTT. Supplemented by reference TRBV7-2 and TRBJ2-3, the full variable domain reads GAGVSQSPSNKVTEKGKDVELRCDPISGHTALYWYRQSLGQGLEFLIYFQGNSAPDKSGLPSDRFSAERTGGSVSTLTIQRTQQEDSAVYLCASSLLAGSTDTQYFGPGTRLTVL.